Each of the 30 T cell receptor beta chains below was sequenced from the same sample in a study of cytomegalovirus exposure and HLA in healthy donors. It was with 60 Vbeta and 13 Jbeta primers that the PCR ran. Some clones are missing from TCRdb's copy, which holds only in-frame ones; the method was immunoSEQ multiplex PCR. Of roughly 110,000 clones listed, roughly 68% were seen once; the top ten hold 8.7%. The sequenced sample consisted of PBMCs. Every receptor here comes from a man between 25 and 39 years old in good health and CMV-seropositive.

This clone was observed once. V gene TRBV5-6 combines with J gene TRBJ1-1; 7 bases agree with TRBD1. The V and J ends lost 4 bases and 1 base, in that order; junction bases with no gene match: 10. Germline values: CDR1 SGHDT, CDR2 YYEEEE. The CDR3 contains 16 residues. The CDR3 DNA follows: TGTGCCAGCAGCGGACGCAACAGGGGCTGGAACACTGAAGCTTTCTTT. Its protein product is CASSGRNRGWNTEAFF.

The DNA for the CDR3 is TGTGCCAGCAGTGAAGTTGGGACAGCAGAAGCTTTCTTT. Protein sequence: CASSEVGTAEAFF. The chain combines TRBV6-1 with TRBJ1-1; 7 nucleotides align to TRBD1. V dropped 1 base and J dropped 8; count of bases not matched to a gene: 4. CDR3 length equals 13 residues. CDR1 MNHNS and CDR2 SASEGT come from the germline V gene.

The chain carries TRBV2 and TRBJ1-4, with TRBD1 matching over 7 bases. The V and J ends lost 1 base and 5 bases, in that order; junction bases with no gene match: 4. Germline V gene data show CDR1 as SNHLY and CDR2 as FYNNEI. The length of the CDR3 is 15 residues. The CDR3 protein is CASSEGGQRNEKLFF. The DNA of the CDR3 is TGTGCCAGCAGTGAAGGGGGACAGAGAAATGAAAAACTGTTTTTT.

V is TRBV29-1 and J is TRBJ2-5; D is undetermined. Germline V lookup: CDR1 SQVTM, CDR2 ANQGSEA. The CDR3 has 12 amino acids. The ends were cut back, 4 bases at V and 0 bases at J, with 6 bases in the middle. DNA of the CDR3: TGCAGCGTTGGGAGCAACCAAGAGACCCAGTACTTC. Its translation: CSVGSNQETQYF.

The J gene is TRBJ2-5, the V gene TRBV5-6; D perhaps matches TRBD1 (6 bases). Matching the DNA end better, TRBJ2-7 makes the J call doubtful. Germline V lookup: CDR1 SGHDT, CDR2 YYEEEE. CDR3 length: 14 residues. CDR3 DNA sequence: TGTGCCAGCAGCTTCGGGACACCTGTCTACGAGCAGTACTTC. Translation: CASSFGTPVYEQYF.

The J gene is TRBJ2-5, the V gene TRBV5-1; the match to TRBD1 covers 9 bases. The CDR3 has 16 residues. The junction had 7 bases not matched to a gene; V was cut back by 4 bases and J by 0 bases. The germline V gene encodes CDR1 SGHRS and CDR2 YFSETQ. CDR3 sequence (DNA): TGCGCCAGCAGCAAGGGACAGGGAAACTACCAAGAGACCCAGTACTTC. This gives the protein CASSKGQGNYQETQYF.

This clone occurred a few times. The chain has TRBV30 and TRBJ2-3; D unresolved. The germline V gene encodes CDR1 GTSNPN and CDR2 SVGIG (reference sequence). CDR3 length: 15 amino acids. The V end was cut by 2 bases, the J end by 2 bases, with 14 bases between. The CDR3 here is CAWSRTNAVTDTQYF. CDR3 in DNA: TGTGCCTGGAGTAGAACCAACGCAGTCACAGATACGCAGTATTTT. Supplemented by reference TRBV30 and TRBJ2-3, the full variable domain reads SQTIHQWPATLVQPVGSPLSLECTVEGTSNPNLYWYRQAAGRGLQLLFYSVGIGQISSEVPQNLSASRPQDRQFILSSKKLLLSDSGFYLCAWSRTNAVTDTQYFGPGTRLTVL.

To note about this clone: Distinct nucleotide sequences in the sample also encode this CDR3. This chain uses TRBV30 with TRBJ1-5; 7 bases align to TRBD1. CDR1 and CDR2 (germline): GTSNPN, SVGIG (reference sequence). J gave up 4 bases and V 0 bases, and 0 bases lay outside the gene matches. CDR3 length: 13 amino acids. The CDR3 bases are TGTGCCTGGAGTGTACAGGGGAATCAGCCCCAGCATTTT. It translates to CAWSVQGNQPQHF.

This clone was recorded a few times. The chain combines TRBV30 with TRBJ1-3; 7 bases line up with TRBD1. In germline, CDR1 is GTSNPN, CDR2 SVGIG (reference sequence). This CDR3 contains 14 residues. The ends lost 6 bases at V and 3 bases at J; junction bases unmatched: 8. Here the CDR3 reads CACDGGTVGNTIYF. In nucleotides, the CDR3 is TGTGCCTGTGATGGAGGGACAGTTGGAAACACCATATATTTT.

The CDR3 here is CASSFTSGIGNEQFF. CDR3 bases: TGTGCCAGCAGCTTCACTAGCGGGATTGGTAATGAGCAGTTCTTC. The J gene is TRBJ2-1, the V gene TRBV7-9, with 10 bases lining up with TRBD2. The junction had 6 bases not matched to a gene; V was cut back by 3 bases and J by 7 bases. CDR3 length: 15 amino acids. In germline, CDR1 is SEHNR, CDR2 FQNEAQ (reference sequence).

Only a few counts were recorded for this clone. This sequence joins TRBV5-6 and TRBJ2-1; maybe TRBD2 (7 bases). CDR1 is SGHDT, CDR2 YYEEEE, per germline. V dropped 3 bases and J dropped 1 base, with 11 bases sitting between them. The CDR3 has 15 residues. CDR3 protein: CASSWGGRSYNEQFF. CDR3 DNA: TGTGCCAGCAGCTGGGGGGGCCGATCCTACAATGAGCAGTTCTTC. Drawing the rest from reference TRBV5-6 and TRBJ2-1, the complete variable domain is DAGVTQSPTHLIKTRGQQVTLRCSPKSGHDTVSWYQQALGQGPQFIFQYYEEEERQRGNFPDRFSGHQFPNYSSELNVNALLLGDSALYLCASSWGGRSYNEQFFGPGTRLTVL.

V usage is TRBV19 and J usage is TRBJ1-4; the D gene is possibly TRBD1 (6 bases). The CDR3 sequence is 16 residues long. The germline V gene encodes CDR1 LNHDA and CDR2 SQIVND (reference sequence). V was clipped by 7 bases and J by 8 bases, with 23 bases between them. CDR3 nucleotides: TGTGCCAGTACCCCGACCCGGGGGGCGCTCCGCGAAAAACTGTTTTTT. Protein sequence: CASTPTRGALREKLFF.

The chain links TRBV19 to TRBJ2-1; D not certain. Trimming cost V 9 bases and J 4 bases, with 4 bases left between them. The CDR3 covers 10 residues. From germline, CDR1 is LNHDA and CDR2 SQIVND (reference sequence). The CDR3 DNA sequence: TGTGCCAGCGGGTACAATGAGCAGTTCTTC. Its protein is CASGYNEQFF.

The CDR3 DNA reads TGTGCCAGCAGCTTACTAGCGGGGAGCACAGATACGCAGTATTTT. Its translation is CASSLLAGSTDTQYF. This chain connects TRBV7-9 to TRBJ2-3, with TRBD2 matching over 9 bases. The CDR3 extends over 15 amino acids. V was clipped by 2 bases and J by 0 bases; unmatched bases: 0. CDR1 is SEHNR, CDR2 FQNEAQ, per germline (reference sequence).

The chain links TRBV6-5 to TRBJ2-1, with D possibly matching TRBD2 (5 bases). The CDR3 loop spans 12 amino acids. V was pared by 8 bases and J by 10 bases, with 15 bases between. The germline V gene has CDR1 MNHEY and CDR2 SVGAGI. The CDR3 loop reads CASLTGSGEQFF. Written as DNA, the CDR3 is TGTGCCAGCCTAACGGGGTCGGGGGAGCAGTTCTTC.

This clone was found a few times. The genes are TRBV5-1 and TRBJ2-5, with 7 bases identical to TRBD1. V shed 0 bases, J shed 0 bases, and the junction held 2 bases outside the gene matches. From germline, CDR1 is SGHRS and CDR2 YFSETQ. CDR3 length: 15 residues. The CDR3 bases are TGCGCCAGCAGCTTGGGAGACAGGGACCAAGAGACCCAGTACTTC. Its protein is CASSLGDRDQETQYF.

Only a few counts were recorded for this clone. The V call is TRBV5-1, the J call TRBJ2-1; 9 positions match TRBD2. Germline CDR1 and CDR2: SGHRS and YFSETQ. This CDR3 spans 15 amino acids. V gave up 4 bases and J gave up 3 bases; unmatched junction bases: 5. Here the CDR3 reads CASSRQTSGYNEQFF. The DNA of the CDR3 is TGCGCCAGCAGCCGCCAGACTAGCGGCTACAATGAGCAGTTCTTC.

The chain carries TRBV7-2 and TRBJ1-5; 7 bases match TRBD1. The CDR3 extends over 15 amino acids. V shed 4 bases and J 6 bases; nucleotides not matched to a gene: 9. Germline values: CDR1 SGHTA, CDR2 FQGNSA. CDR3 in amino acids: CASSSPGGRGQPQHF. As DNA, the CDR3 is TGTGCCAGCAGCTCCCCAGGGGGACGAGGTCAGCCCCAGCATTTT.

The J gene is TRBJ2-2, the V gene TRBV28, with 12 positions matching TRBD2. The CDR3 covers 16 residues. CDR1 is MDHEN and CDR2 is SYDVKM in the germline V gene. The J segment lost 4 bases and the V segment lost 5 bases, leaving 5 bases of the junction unmatched. The CDR3 bases are TGTGCCAGCAGTCCGGGGGGACTAGCGGGCACCGGGGAGCTGTTTTTT. Translated, it gives CASSPGGLAGTGELFF.

This clone was seen a single time. The V call is TRBV4-3, the J call TRBJ2-3; 7 nucleotides align to TRBD2. V was clipped by 1 base and J by 0 bases; unmatched bases: 10. There are 18 residues in the CDR3. The germline V gene encodes CDR1 LGHNA and CDR2 YSLEER. The CDR3 loop is CASSQALPGLSSTDTQYF. The CDR3 DNA is TGCGCCAGCAGCCAAGCCTTGCCGGGACTATCTAGCACAGATACGCAGTATTTT.

The chain carries TRBV18 and TRBJ1-3, with 9 positions matching TRBD1. Trimming cost V 8 bases and J 0 bases; bases outside gene matches: 5. The germline V gene encodes CDR1 KGHSH and CDR2 LQKENI. CDR3 length: 15 amino acids. CDR3 residues: CASQGTGNSGNTIYF. CDR3 in DNA: TGTGCCAGCCAAGGGACAGGGAACTCTGGAAACACCATATATTTT.

The rearrangement links TRBV7-9 to TRBJ1-2, with a possible D match to TRBD1 (5 bases). Per germline, CDR1 SEHNR and CDR2 FQNEAQ (reference sequence). The CDR3 loop spans 15 amino acids. V was cut by 0 bases and J by 7 bases, with 15 bases left in between. The CDR3 nucleotides read TGTGCCAGCAGCTTAGCGATTTGGGGCAGGGCTGGCTACACCTTC. It encodes CASSLAIWGRAGYTF. The complete variable domain, with remaining parts taken from reference TRBV7-9 and TRBJ1-2, reads DTGVSQNPRHKITKRGQNVTFRCDPISEHNRLYWYRQTLGQGPEFLTYFQNEAQLEKSRLLSDRFSAERPKGSFSTLEIQRTEQGDSAMYLCASSLAIWGRAGYTFGSGTRLTVV.

The chain employs TRBV6-1 and TRBJ1-5; the D gene is possibly TRBD1 (5 bases). Germline V gives CDR1 MNHNS, CDR2 SASEGT. This CDR3 is 15 amino acids long. Trimming took 4 bases from V and 0 from J, leaving 10 bases between them. The CDR3 loop reads CASSGQSDSNQPQHF. The CDR3 DNA is TGTGCCAGCAGTGGACAGAGCGATAGCAATCAGCCCCAGCATTTT.

The chain has TRBV7-9 and TRBJ1-1, with D hard to call. Germline V gene sequence: CDR1 SEHNR, CDR2 FQNEAQ (reference sequence). V dropped 1 base and J dropped 6 bases, with 6 bases sitting between them. There are 12 residues in the CDR3. CDR3 residues: CASSLDTSEAFF. DNA for the CDR3: TGTGCCAGCAGCTTAGACACCTCTGAAGCTTTCTTT.

The CDR3 coding sequence is TGTGCCAGTAGTATTTTGGGGACAGGGAATCGGGCCAATCAGCCCCAGCATTTT. This gives the protein CASSILGTGNRANQPQHF. J is TRBJ1-5 and V is TRBV19; TRBD1 matches at 9 bases. The J segment lost 3 bases and the V segment lost 3 bases, leaving 12 bases of the junction unmatched. The CDR3 loop spans 18 amino acids. CDR1 LNHDA and CDR2 SQIVND come from the germline V gene (reference sequence).

This rearrangement joins TRBV30 to TRBJ2-1; maybe TRBD2 (6 bases). This CDR3 contains 17 residues. Looked up from germline, CDR1 is GTSNPN and CDR2 is SVGIG (reference sequence). Trimming took off 2 bases at V and 4 bases at J, with 21 bases between the two ends. CDR3 in amino acids: CAWSLSGGGPGYNEQFF. As DNA, the CDR3 is TGTGCCTGGAGTCTATCAGGAGGAGGGCCGGGTTACAATGAGCAGTTCTTC.

This chain uses TRBV7-2 with TRBJ2-3, with 9 bases identical to TRBD2. Per the germline V gene, CDR1 is SGHTA and CDR2 is FQGNSA. After removal of 1 base from V and 5 bases from J, the junction contained 4 bases not matched to a gene. The CDR3 totals 15 residues. The CDR3 spells CASSLGRGGIDTQYF. The DNA of the CDR3 is TGTGCCAGCAGCTTAGGGCGGGGGGGGATAGATACGCAGTATTTT.

V usage is TRBV7-8 and J usage is TRBJ2-7; TRBD2 matches 10 bases. V dropped 5 bases and J dropped 4; count of bases not matched to a gene: 8. The CDR3 has 15 residues. CDR1 is SGHVS and CDR2 is FQNEAQ in the germline V gene. CDR3 protein: CASSELAGDGYEQYV. CDR3 sequence (DNA): TGTGCCAGCAGCGAGCTAGCGGGGGACGGGTACGAGCAGTACGTC.

This clone occurred a few times. The chain employs TRBV5-1 and TRBJ2-3; D might be TRBD1 (5 bases). V was clipped by 2 bases and J by 1 base, with 11 bases between them. The CDR3 extends over 15 amino acids. Germline assignment: CDR1 SGHRS and CDR2 YFSETQ. In nucleotides, the CDR3 is TGCGCCAGCAGCTTAAGGGGATCTGGCACAGATACGCAGTATTTT. Amino acid sequence: CASSLRGSGTDTQYF. The variable domain in full, completed from reference TRBV5-1 and TRBJ2-3, reads KAGVTQTPRYLIKTRGQQVTLSCSPISGHRSVSWYQQTPGQGLQFLFEYFSETQRNKGNFPGRFSGRQFSNSRSEMNVSTLELGDSALYLCASSLRGSGTDTQYFGPGTRLTVL.

The rearrangement uses TRBV29-1 and TRBJ2-1, with 10 bases aligning to TRBD1. J lost 15 bases, V lost 7 bases, and 9 bases had no gene match. Germline CDR1 SQVTM, CDR2 ANQGSEA. The CDR3 covers 11 residues. Here the CDR3 DNA reads TGCAGCGCCCTTGGGACAGGGGATCCGTTCTTC. The encoded protein is CSALGTGDPFF.